These T cell receptor beta chains were read from a single sample in a study of blood T cell repertoires in COVID-19. Data came from immunoSEQ multiplex PCR; TCRdb stores just in-frame clones and leaves some out. The table records some 330,000 clones, roughly 90% of them present only once. Sequencing was carried out using peripheral blood. The source is a woman between 50 and 59 years old with active or convalescent COVID-19. Both conserved end residues are part of each CDR3. The D gene is left open where the match is weak. Size is stated for part of the rows, as once, few or many counts, or as a class when the clone is expanded.

v_call: TRBV14; clone_size: NA; d_call: NA; cdr3_length: 15; j_call: TRBJ2-7; cdr3_aa: CASSQTGISFYEQYF; cdr3_nt: TGTGCCAGCAGCCAAACAGGGATTTCTTTCTACGAGCAGTACTTC
v_call: TRBV4-2; clone_size: once; d_call: NA; cdr3_length: 17; j_call: TRBJ2-7; cdr3_aa: CASSLSGWEVFSYEQYF; cdr3_nt: TGTGCCAGCAGCCTATCCGGGTGGGAGGTTTTCTCGTACGAGCAGTACTTC
v_call: TRBV28; clone_size: NA; d_call: NA; cdr3_length: 14; j_call: TRBJ1-2; cdr3_aa: CASSLQDRTYGYTF; cdr3_nt: TGTGCCAGCAGTTTACAAGACAGAACCTATGGCTACACCTTC
v_call: TRBV12-5; clone_size: NA; d_call: TRBD1; cdr3_length: 16; j_call: TRBJ1-1; cdr3_aa: CASGLVIQGCFTEAFF; cdr3_nt: TGTGCTAGTGGTTTGGTAATACAGGGGTGTTTCACTGAAGCTTTCTTT
v_call: TRBV5-6; clone_size: few; d_call: NA; cdr3_length: 15; j_call: TRBJ1-2; cdr3_aa: CASSSTGRTNYGYTF; cdr3_nt: TGTGCCAGCAGCTCGACAGGTAGAACTAACTATGGCTACACCTTC
v_call: TRBV4-1; clone_size: NA; d_call: NA; cdr3_length: 13; j_call: TRBJ1-1; cdr3_aa: CASSQPFSTEAFF; cdr3_nt: TGCGCCAGCAGCCAACCATTTTCCACTGAAGCTTTCTTT
v_call: TRBV6-5; clone_size: many; d_call: TRBD1; cdr3_length: 14; j_call: TRBJ1-2; cdr3_aa: CASRGGGVGYGYTF; cdr3_nt: TGTGCCAGCAGAGGAGGGGGCGTGGGCTATGGCTACACCTTC
v_call: TRBV2; clone_size: NA; d_call: NA; cdr3_length: 10; j_call: TRBJ2-1; cdr3_aa: CATQEAQQFF; cdr3_nt: TGTGCTACGCAAGAGGCCCAGCAGTTCTTC
v_call: TRBV5-1; clone_size: NA; d_call: TRBD1; cdr3_length: 16; j_call: TRBJ2-5; cdr3_aa: CASSLATGGGQETQYF; cdr3_nt: TGCGCCAGCAGCTTGGCGACAGGGGGCGGCCAAGAGACCCAGTACTTC
v_call: TRBV11-3; clone_size: NA; d_call: NA; cdr3_length: 15; j_call: TRBJ2-3; cdr3_aa: CASSPGGGSTDTQYF; cdr3_nt: TGTGCCAGCAGCCCTGGGGGAGGAAGCACAGATACGCAGTATTTT
v_call: TRBV14; clone_size: NA; d_call: TRBD1; cdr3_length: 17; j_call: TRBJ2-7; cdr3_aa: CASSQFTGGAFLYEQYF; cdr3_nt: TGTGCCAGCAGCCAATTTACAGGGGGCGCCTTTCTCTACGAGCAGTACTTC
v_call: TRBV12-3/TRBV12-4; clone_size: NA; d_call: TRBD1; cdr3_length: 13; j_call: TRBJ1-2; cdr3_aa: CASTSTGGGGYTF; cdr3_nt: TGTGCCAGCACCAGCACAGGGGGCGGTGGCTACACCTTC
v_call: TRBV5-1; clone_size: once; d_call: NA; cdr3_length: 13; j_call: TRBJ2-5; cdr3_aa: CASSFSGQETQYF; cdr3_nt: TGCGCCAGCAGCTTTAGCGGACAAGAGACCCAGTACTTC
v_call: TRBV5-1; clone_size: NA; d_call: TRBD1; cdr3_length: 15; j_call: TRBJ1-3; cdr3_aa: CATGTGEGSGNTIYF; cdr3_nt: TGCGCCACCGGGACAGGGGAAGGCTCTGGAAACACCATATATTTT
v_call: TRBV5-1; clone_size: NA; d_call: TRBD1; cdr3_length: 17; j_call: TRBJ2-2; cdr3_aa: CASSLDGDRRGTGELFF; cdr3_nt: TGCGCCAGCAGCTTGGATGGGGACAGAAGGGGCACCGGGGAGCTGTTTTTT
v_call: TRBV24-1; clone_size: once; d_call: NA; cdr3_length: 15; j_call: TRBJ1-4; cdr3_aa: CATRPPQAANEKLFF; cdr3_nt: TGTGCCACCCGCCCCCCGCAGGCCGCTAATGAAAAACTGTTTTTT
v_call: TRBV7-9; clone_size: NA; d_call: TRBD2; cdr3_length: 16; j_call: TRBJ2-1; cdr3_aa: CASSLGSSGGANEQFF; cdr3_nt: TGTGCCAGCAGCTTAGGGTCTAGCGGGGGGGCCAATGAGCAGTTCTTC
v_call: TRBV7-2; clone_size: few; d_call: NA; cdr3_length: 15; j_call: TRBJ1-5; cdr3_aa: CASSLLSQGGQPQHF; cdr3_nt: TGTGCCAGCAGCTTACTGAGTCAGGGTGGACAGCCCCAGCATTTT
v_call: TRBV5-5; clone_size: NA; d_call: NA; cdr3_length: 14; j_call: TRBJ2-3; cdr3_aa: CASSFIAITDTQYF; cdr3_nt: TGTGCCAGCAGCTTCATAGCGATCACAGATACGCAGTATTTT
v_call: TRBV19; clone_size: NA; d_call: NA; cdr3_length: 15; j_call: TRBJ2-5; cdr3_aa: CASSIDRRGGETQYF; cdr3_nt: TGTGCCAGTAGTATAGATCGGCGGGGCGGGGAGACCCAGTACTTC
v_call: TRBV15; clone_size: NA; d_call: NA; cdr3_length: 15; j_call: TRBJ1-3; cdr3_aa: CATSRDVGRGNTIYF; cdr3_nt: TGTGCCACCAGCAGAGATGTGGGGCGGGGAAACACCATATATTTT
v_call: TRBV5-1; clone_size: NA; d_call: TRBD1; cdr3_length: 15; j_call: TRBJ2-1; cdr3_aa: CASSRETGTYNEQFF; cdr3_nt: TGCGCCAGCAGCAGGGAGACAGGGACCTACAATGAGCAGTTCTTC
v_call: TRBV4-3; clone_size: NA; d_call: NA; cdr3_length: 15; j_call: TRBJ2-7; cdr3_aa: CASSQERDSLYEQYF; cdr3_nt: TGCGCCAGCAGCCAAGAGCGGGACTCACTCTACGAGCAGTACTTC
v_call: TRBV10-3; clone_size: NA; d_call: NA; cdr3_length: 14; j_call: TRBJ2-3; cdr3_aa: CAIRQGTHADTQYF; cdr3_nt: TGTGCCATCAGACAGGGGACTCACGCAGATACGCAGTATTTT
v_call: TRBV5-4; clone_size: NA; d_call: TRBD1; cdr3_length: 16; j_call: TRBJ1-1; cdr3_aa: CASSLGGGASNTEAFF; cdr3_nt: TGTGCCAGCAGCTTGGGAGGGGGCGCCTCGAACACTGAAGCTTTCTTT
v_call: TRBV4-1; clone_size: NA; d_call: NA; cdr3_length: 14; j_call: TRBJ2-5; cdr3_aa: CASSHRGFSETQYF; cdr3_nt: TGCGCCAGCAGCCATAGAGGGTTTTCAGAGACCCAGTACTTC
v_call: TRBV4-1; clone_size: NA; d_call: TRBD2; cdr3_length: 17; j_call: TRBJ2-1; cdr3_aa: CASSPSRGAGGRNEQFF; cdr3_nt: TGCGCCAGCAGCCCTTCTCGGGGAGCGGGAGGGAGAAATGAGCAGTTCTTC
v_call: TRBV7-2; clone_size: NA; d_call: NA; cdr3_length: 13; j_call: TRBJ2-7; cdr3_aa: CASSLAVLDEQYF; cdr3_nt: TGTGCCAGCAGCTTAGCTGTGTTAGACGAGCAGTACTTC
v_call: TRBV18; clone_size: NA; d_call: TRBD1; cdr3_length: 16; j_call: TRBJ1-1; cdr3_aa: CASSPRTGRTNTEAFF; cdr3_nt: TGTGCCAGCTCACCCCGGACAGGGAGGACGAACACTGAAGCTTTCTTT
v_call: TRBV4-2; clone_size: NA; d_call: NA; cdr3_length: 13; j_call: TRBJ1-1; cdr3_aa: CASSQERDTEAFF; cdr3_nt: TGTGCCAGCAGCCAAGAACGGGATACTGAAGCTTTCTTT
v_call: TRBV9; clone_size: NA; d_call: TRBD1; cdr3_length: 14; j_call: TRBJ1-1; cdr3_aa: CASSAGGAGTEAFF; cdr3_nt: TGTGCCAGCAGCGCAGGGGGCGCGGGTACTGAAGCTTTCTTT
v_call: TRBV12-3/TRBV12-4; clone_size: NA; d_call: TRBD1; cdr3_length: 13; j_call: TRBJ2-5; cdr3_aa: CASTWTGQETQYF; cdr3_nt: TGTGCCAGCACCTGGACAGGCCAAGAGACCCAGTACTTC
v_call: TRBV5-5; clone_size: NA; d_call: TRBD2; cdr3_length: 17; j_call: TRBJ2-1; cdr3_aa: CASSLVGSGSSYNEQFF; cdr3_nt: TGTGCCAGCAGCTTGGTTGGTAGCGGGAGCTCCTACAATGAGCAGTTCTTC
v_call: TRBV29-1; clone_size: NA; d_call: TRBD1; cdr3_length: 13; j_call: TRBJ1-2; cdr3_aa: CSVLTGAWYGYTF; cdr3_nt: TGCAGCGTTCTTACAGGGGCCTGGTATGGCTACACCTTC
v_call: TRBV19; clone_size: NA; d_call: NA; cdr3_length: 16; j_call: TRBJ2-2; cdr3_aa: CASSFIGGANTGELFF; cdr3_nt: TGTGCCAGTAGCTTTATTGGGGGGGCCAACACCGGGGAGCTGTTTTTT
v_call: TRBV9; clone_size: NA; d_call: NA; cdr3_length: 14; j_call: TRBJ2-2; cdr3_aa: CASSARRNTGELFF; cdr3_nt: TGTGCCAGCAGCGCCCGTCGGAACACCGGGGAGCTGTTTTTT
v_call: TRBV19; clone_size: few; d_call: TRBD2; cdr3_length: 12; j_call: TRBJ2-1; cdr3_aa: CASSIQAGGPFF; cdr3_nt: TGTGCCAGTAGTATACAAGCGGGGGGGCCGTTCTTC
v_call: TRBV5-6; clone_size: NA; d_call: TRBD1; cdr3_length: 13; j_call: TRBJ1-1; cdr3_aa: CASSGTGGTEAFF; cdr3_nt: TGTGCCAGCAGCGGGACAGGGGGTACTGAAGCTTTCTTT
v_call: TRBV9; clone_size: few; d_call: TRBD2; cdr3_length: 17; j_call: TRBJ2-2; cdr3_aa: CASSPRQLAGVTGELFF; cdr3_nt: TGTGCCAGCAGCCCAAGGCAGCTAGCGGGAGTTACCGGGGAGCTGTTTTTT
v_call: TRBV6-5; clone_size: NA; d_call: NA; cdr3_length: 13; j_call: TRBJ1-1; cdr3_aa: CASGLREATEAFF; cdr3_nt: TGTGCCAGCGGGCTCCGGGAGGCCACTGAAGCTTTCTTT
v_call: TRBV4-1; clone_size: NA; d_call: TRBD2; cdr3_length: 18; j_call: TRBJ2-1; cdr3_aa: CASSQVPGLAGGLNEQFF; cdr3_nt: TGCGCCAGCAGCCAAGTCCCGGGACTAGCGGGGGGGCTAAATGAGCAGTTCTTC
v_call: TRBV4-3; clone_size: NA; d_call: NA; cdr3_length: 14; j_call: TRBJ1-1; cdr3_aa: CASSQDPGLTEAFF; cdr3_nt: TGCGCCAGCAGCCAAGATCCCGGGTTGACTGAAGCTTTCTTT
v_call: TRBV7-8; clone_size: NA; d_call: NA; cdr3_length: 12; j_call: TRBJ1-2; cdr3_aa: CASSSGPYGYTF; cdr3_nt: TGTGCCAGCAGCTCTGGGCCCTATGGCTACACCTTC
v_call: TRBV7-9; clone_size: NA; d_call: TRBD1; cdr3_length: 12; j_call: TRBJ1-5; cdr3_aa: CATTGAGQPQHF; cdr3_nt: TGTGCAACCACAGGGGCGGGTCAGCCCCAGCATTTT
v_call: TRBV27; clone_size: few; d_call: NA; cdr3_length: 13; j_call: TRBJ1-5; cdr3_aa: CASGPYVNQPQHF; cdr3_nt: TGTGCCAGCGGGCCCTACGTGAATCAGCCCCAGCATTTT
v_call: TRBV28; clone_size: NA; d_call: NA; cdr3_length: 17; j_call: TRBJ1-3; cdr3_aa: CASSLPPSGRGGNTIYF; cdr3_nt: TGTGCCAGCAGTTTGCCCCCCAGTGGAAGAGGCGGAAACACCATATATTTT
v_call: TRBV7-7; clone_size: NA; d_call: NA; cdr3_length: 17; j_call: TRBJ1-2; cdr3_aa: CASSPLDAPAAVRGYTF; cdr3_nt: TGTGCTAGCAGCCCCTTGGATGCTCCAGCGGCTGTCCGTGGCTACACCTTC